The next 27 T cell receptor beta chains were all read from a single sample in a study of blood T cell repertoires in COVID-19. Measured with immunoSEQ multiplex PCR; TCRdb has only the in-frame clones, and not every one. The sample has about 100,000 clones; roughly 81% are singletons. The material sequenced was peripheral blood. The receptors derive from a man aged 40-50 years with active or convalescent COVID-19.

The CDR3 is CASIRQAPRGGTEAFF. In DNA form, the CDR3 reads TGTGCCAGCATTCGACAGGCACCCAGGGGTGGGACTGAAGCTTTCTTT. The chain has TRBV27 and TRBJ1-1, with D maybe TRBD1 (6 bases). V was pared by 7 bases and J by 5 bases, with 23 bases between. Germline CDR1 and CDR2: MNHEY and SMNVEV (reference sequence). The CDR3 is 16 amino acids.

The V and J genes are TRBV5-4 and TRBJ1-1, with D possibly being TRBD1 (5 bases). The CDR3 runs to 17 residues. CDR1 is SGHNT and CDR2 is YYREEE in the germline V gene (reference sequence). Between the trimmed V and J ends, which lost 2 bases and 3 bases, there was a span of 20 bases. DNA of the CDR3: TGTGCCAGCAGCTTCGGGGGGGGAGGGACCATTCACACTGAAGCTTTCTTT. Translating gives CASSFGGGGTIHTEAFF.

This rearrangement joins TRBV5-4 to TRBJ1-3; D not resolved. The V and J ends lost 1 base and 0 bases respectively, with 8 bases between them. Germline loops: CDR1 SGHNT, CDR2 YYREEE (reference sequence). The CDR3 runs 15 residues. The CDR3 DNA reads TGTGCCAGCAGCTTGTCCGGAGCCTCTGGAAACACCATATATTTT. Encoded protein: CASSLSGASGNTIYF.

V and J are TRBV14 and TRBJ1-6, with 10 bases lining up with TRBD1. Germline V gene lookup returns CDR1 SGHDN and CDR2 FVKESK. This CDR3 has 16 residues. The junction had 8 bases not matched to a gene; V was cut back by 6 bases and J by 6 bases. CDR3 nucleotides: TGTGCCAGCAGACACGACAGGGGGCTCTTTAATTCACCCCTCCACTTT. Translating gives CASRHDRGLFNSPLHF.

The chain is built from TRBV7-9 and TRBJ1-3, with D hard to call. The V and J ends lost 3 bases and 1 base respectively, with 16 bases between them. The CDR3 is 17 residues long. The germline V gene has CDR1 SEHNR and CDR2 FQNEAQ (reference sequence). CDR3 DNA: TGTGCCAGCAGCTTTAGCGGAGTCGGGTTTTCTGGAAACACCATATATTTT. Its translation is CASSFSGVGFSGNTIYF.

The V and J genes are TRBV5-1 and TRBJ1-3; no clear D. V was shortened by 4 bases and J by 3 bases, with 8 bases between the two germline ends. Per germline, CDR1 SGHRS and CDR2 YFSETQ. This CDR3 contains 13 residues. In nucleotides, the CDR3 is TGCGCCAGCAGCGAGAACGGTGGAAACACCATATATTTT. Its translation: CASSENGGNTIYF.

This sequence joins TRBV5-5 and TRBJ1-1, with 8 bases fitting TRBD1. CDR1 is SGHKS, CDR2 YYEKEE, per germline (reference sequence). J gave up 1 base and V 4 bases, and 3 bases lay outside the gene matches. The CDR3 is 14 amino acids. Written as DNA, the CDR3 is TGTGCCAGCAGCAGGGGACAGGCGAACACTGAAGCTTTCTTT. Amino acid sequence: CASSRGQANTEAFF. The variable domain in full, completed from reference TRBV5-5 and TRBJ1-1, reads DAGVTQSPTHLIKTRGQQVTLRCSPISGHKSVSWYQQVLGQGPQFIFQYYEKEERGRGNFPDRFSARQFPNYSSELNVNALLLGDSALYLCASSRGQANTEAFFGQGTRLTVV.

The rearrangement links TRBV6-4 to TRBJ2-3, with TRBD2 matching 10 bases. Germline V gene lookup returns CDR1 MRHNA and CDR2 SNTAGT. This CDR3 region has 14 residues. V shed 3 bases and J 6 bases; nucleotides not matched to a gene: 3. For the CDR3, the DNA is TGTGCCAGCAGTGAGGGACTAGCGAGTGATACGCAGTATTTT. This gives the protein CASSEGLASDTQYF.

The chain's CDR3 is CASRRTGGATGELFF. In nucleotides, the CDR3 is TGTGCCAGCAGGCGGACAGGGGGCGCAACCGGGGAGCTGTTTTTT. The V and J genes are TRBV5-5 and TRBJ2-2; 11 bases match TRBD1. The J segment lost 5 bases and the V segment lost 5 bases, leaving 5 bases of the junction unmatched. The CDR3 extends over 15 amino acids. The V gene's germline CDR1 is SGHKS and CDR2 YYEKEE (reference sequence).

The rearrangement links TRBV7-3 to TRBJ1-1, with 10 nucleotides matching TRBD1. The V gene's germline CDR1 is SGHTA and CDR2 FQGTGA. The CDR3 totals 17 residues. J lost 5 bases, V lost 0 bases, and 9 bases had no gene match. CDR3 coding DNA: TGTGCCAGCAGCTTAACAACTGGGACAGGGGTTGGGACTGAAGCTTTCTTT. Amino acids: CASSLTTGTGVGTEAFF.

This clone was counted a single time. This chain connects TRBV25-1 to TRBJ2-2, with 9 positions matching TRBD1. V shed 4 bases and J 7 bases; nucleotides not matched to a gene: 1. Germline assignment: CDR1 MGHDK and CDR2 SYGVNS. This CDR3 is built from 13 residues. The DNA of the CDR3 is TGTGCCAGCAGTGGGACAGGGGTCGGGGAGCTGTTTTTT. This gives the protein CASSGTGVGELFF.

J is TRBJ1-6 and V is TRBV19; TRBD1 agrees at 8 bases. The V gene end was trimmed by 4 bases and the J gene end by 0 bases; junction bases not matched to a gene: 5. This CDR3 spans 17 amino acids. Germline CDR1 and CDR2: LNHDA and SQIVND (reference sequence). The CDR3 spells CASSTTGGSSYNSPLHF. The CDR3 DNA follows: TGTGCCAGTAGTACAACAGGGGGGAGCTCCTATAATTCACCCCTCCACTTT. Looking up the rest from reference TRBV19 and TRBJ1-6 gives the full variable domain: DGGITQSPKYLFRKEGQNVTLSCEQNLNHDAMYWYRQDPGQGLRLIYYSQIVNDFQKGDIAEGYSVSREKKESFPLTVTSAQKNPTAFYLCASSTTGGSSYNSPLHFGNGTRLTVT.

The chain's CDR3 is CASSAQRGGQETQYF. As DNA, the CDR3 is TGCGCCAGCAGTGCCCAGCGGGGGGGCCAAGAGACCCAGTACTTC. The rearrangement uses TRBV10-1 and TRBJ2-5, with 10 bases that match TRBD2. The CDR3 totals 15 residues. CDR1 is WNHNN, CDR2 SYGVQD, per germline (reference sequence). Trimming cost V 4 bases and J 1 base; bases outside gene matches: 3.

The chain carries TRBV7-2 and TRBJ2-2; D ambiguous. There are 14 residues in the CDR3. V lost 1 base to trimming and J lost 4 bases, with 7 bases between them. CDR1 SGHTA and CDR2 FQGNSA come from the germline V gene. The CDR3 loop reads CASSLGQFTGELFF. The CDR3 coding sequence is TGTGCCAGCAGCTTAGGCCAGTTCACCGGGGAGCTGTTTTTT.

This sequence joins TRBV19 and TRBJ1-3; D gene uncertain. The germline V gene encodes CDR1 LNHDA and CDR2 SQIVND (reference sequence). The CDR3 is 12 amino acids. Trimming cost V 9 bases and J 1 base, with 7 bases left between them. In DNA form, the CDR3 reads TGTGCCAGCTTAAATTCTGGAAACACCATATATTTT. Residues: CASLNSGNTIYF.

V and J are TRBV19 and TRBJ2-7; 13 nucleotides line up with TRBD2. The CDR3 has 16 residues. The V gene end was trimmed by 5 bases and the J gene end by 2 bases; junction bases not matched to a gene: 6. The V gene's germline CDR1 is LNHDA and CDR2 SQIVND (reference sequence). The CDR3 DNA is TGTGCCAGTAGTCCGCCCGGGACTAGCGGGGCCTACGAGCAGTACTTC. Its translation is CASSPPGTSGAYEQYF.

This clone was recorded once. The rearrangement links TRBV19 to TRBJ1-6; the match to TRBD1 covers 7 bases. The CDR3 totals 13 residues. In germline, CDR1 is LNHDA, CDR2 SQIVND (reference sequence). Losses at the gene ends were 7 bases for V and 8 bases for J; bases not matched to a gene: 5. Written as DNA, the CDR3 is TGTGCCAGTAAGAGACAGGGCGATTCACCCCTCCACTTT. Encoded protein: CASKRQGDSPLHF.

J is TRBJ1-5 and V is TRBV7-3; D is uncertain. The CDR3 spans 11 residues. The V and J ends lost 3 bases and 6 bases respectively, with 3 bases between them. Per the germline V gene, CDR1 is SGHTA and CDR2 is FQGTGA. The CDR3 is CASSFSQPQHF. In DNA, the CDR3 is TGTGCCAGCAGCTTCAGTCAGCCCCAGCATTTT.

This clone came up many times. J is TRBJ2-1 and V is TRBV19, with 12 bases fitting TRBD1. After removal of 5 bases from V and 0 bases from J, the junction contained 11 bases not matched to a gene. Per germline, CDR1 LNHDA and CDR2 SQIVND (reference sequence). The CDR3 extends over 19 amino acids. CDR3 protein: CASSLRGQGAISSYNEQFF. The CDR3 DNA is TGTGCCAGTAGTTTGAGGGGACAGGGGGCGATTAGCTCCTACAATGAGCAGTTCTTC. Using reference TRBV19 and TRBJ2-1 for the parts outside the CDR3, the full variable domain is DGGITQSPKYLFRKEGQNVTLSCEQNLNHDAMYWYRQDPGQGLRLIYYSQIVNDFQKGDIAEGYSVSREKKESFPLTVTSAQKNPTAFYLCASSLRGQGAISSYNEQFFGPGTRLTVL.

This rearrangement joins TRBV5-4 to TRBJ2-3, with 12 bases that match TRBD2. The germline V gene has CDR1 SGHNT and CDR2 YYREEE (reference sequence). CDR3 length: 17 amino acids. With 3 bases clipped from V and 3 bases from J, the junction kept 8 bases outside the gene matches. CDR3 amino acids: CASSSPGLAGITDTQYF. In DNA, the CDR3 is TGTGCCAGCAGCTCCCCTGGACTAGCGGGGATTACAGATACGCAGTATTTT.

This chain connects TRBV13 to TRBJ2-7; 9 bases fit TRBD2. Unmatched junction bases numbered 2, after V lost 2 bases and J lost 3 bases. CDR3 length: 14 residues. Looked up from germline, CDR1 is PRHDT and CDR2 is FYEKMQ (reference sequence). This chain's CDR3 is CASSLRLAVYEQYF. CDR3 nucleotides: TGTGCCAGCAGCTTACGACTAGCGGTCTACGAGCAGTACTTC.

CDR3 in DNA: TGTGCCAGCTCACCACCTCAACGGACAGGGGCCCACGAGCAGTACTTC. This gives the protein CASSPPQRTGAHEQYF. The chain couples TRBV18 to TRBJ2-7; 9 bases fit TRBD1. Germline V gene data show CDR1 as KGHSH and CDR2 as LQKENI. J was trimmed by 5 bases and V by 0 bases; bases with no gene match: 8. The CDR3 length is 16 residues.

The gene calls are TRBV9 and TRBJ1-1; 8 nucleotides agree with TRBD1. The trim removed 3 bases at V and 4 bases at J, leaving 8 bases unmatched. This CDR3 region has 15 residues. From germline, CDR1 is SGDLS and CDR2 YYNGEE. The DNA for the CDR3 is TGTGCCAGCAGCGCCCGGACAGGGAGTGGCACTGAAGCTTTCTTT. Protein sequence: CASSARTGSGTEAFF.

The rearrangement uses TRBV12-2 and TRBJ2-2; the D call TRBD2 from the table was never checked on the DNA. TRBV12-2 is shown as a pseudogene. CDR3 length: 15 residues. The CDR3 region has the DNA TGTGCAAGTCGTCGAAGAGGGATGAACACCGGGGAGCTGTTTTTT. This encodes CASRRRGMNTGELFF.

The chain uses TRBV5-1 and TRBJ2-6, with D unresolved. The germline gives CDR1 SGHRS, CDR2 YFSETQ. V was shortened by 1 base and J by 0 bases, with 5 bases between the two germline ends. The CDR3 is made up of 15 amino acids. CDR3: CASSLTDSGANVLTF. The CDR3 region has the DNA TGCGCCAGCAGCTTGACAGACTCTGGGGCCAACGTCCTGACTTTC.

The chain couples TRBV25-1 to TRBJ2-7; the D is unclear. The germline V gene encodes CDR1 MGHDK and CDR2 SYGVNS. This CDR3 has 12 amino acids. V shed 1 base and J shed 2 bases, with 3 bases lying between them. The CDR3 DNA sequence: TGTGCCAGCAGTGAATTCACCTACGAGCAGTACTTC. Translation: CASSEFTYEQYF.

This chain links TRBV18 with TRBJ1-1, with 8 bases aligning to TRBD1. The CDR3 has 16 amino acids. Germline V CDR1 and CDR2: KGHSH, LQKENI. The junction had 10 bases not matched to a gene; V was cut back by 3 bases and J by 4 bases. CDR3 sequence (DNA): TGTGCCAGCTCACCGCAACGACAGGGGATGGGCACTGAAGCTTTCTTT. The encoded protein is CASSPQRQGMGTEAFF.